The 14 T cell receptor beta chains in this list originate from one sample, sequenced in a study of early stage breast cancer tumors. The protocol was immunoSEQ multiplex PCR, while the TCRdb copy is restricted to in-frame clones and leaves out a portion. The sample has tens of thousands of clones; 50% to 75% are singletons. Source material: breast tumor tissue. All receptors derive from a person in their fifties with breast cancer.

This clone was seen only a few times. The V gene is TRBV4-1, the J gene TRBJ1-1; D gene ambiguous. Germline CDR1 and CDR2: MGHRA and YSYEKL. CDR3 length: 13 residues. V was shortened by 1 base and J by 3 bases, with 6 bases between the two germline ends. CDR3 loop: CASSQALYTEAFF. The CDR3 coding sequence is TGCGCCAGCAGCCAAGCTCTTTACACTGAAGCTTTCTTT.

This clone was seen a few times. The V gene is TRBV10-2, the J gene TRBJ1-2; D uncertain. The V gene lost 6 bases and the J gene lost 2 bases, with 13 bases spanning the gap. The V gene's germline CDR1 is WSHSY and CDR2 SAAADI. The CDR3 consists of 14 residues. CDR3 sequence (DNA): TGCGCCAGCAGGGAACAGAGCCCGAACTATGGCTACACCTTC. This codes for CASREQSPNYGYTF.

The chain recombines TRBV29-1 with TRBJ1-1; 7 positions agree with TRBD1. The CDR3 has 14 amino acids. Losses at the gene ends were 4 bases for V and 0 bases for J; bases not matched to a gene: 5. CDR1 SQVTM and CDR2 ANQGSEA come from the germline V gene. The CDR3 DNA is TGCAGCGTTGGGGGACAGCTTATGAACACTGAAGCTTTCTTT. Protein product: CSVGGQLMNTEAFF. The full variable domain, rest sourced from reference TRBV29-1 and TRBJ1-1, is SAVISQKPSRDICQRGTSLTIQCQVDSQVTMMFWYRQQPGQSLTLIATANQGSEATYESGFVIDKFPISRPNLTFSTLTVSNMSPEDSSIYLCSVGGQLMNTEAFFGQGTRLTVV.

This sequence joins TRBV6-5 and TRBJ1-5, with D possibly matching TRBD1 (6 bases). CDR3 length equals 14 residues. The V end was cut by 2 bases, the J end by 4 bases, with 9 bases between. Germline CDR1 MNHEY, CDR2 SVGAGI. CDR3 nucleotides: TGTGCCAGCAGTTACGGCAGGGGTAATCAGCCCCAGCATTTT. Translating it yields CASSYGRGNQPQHF.

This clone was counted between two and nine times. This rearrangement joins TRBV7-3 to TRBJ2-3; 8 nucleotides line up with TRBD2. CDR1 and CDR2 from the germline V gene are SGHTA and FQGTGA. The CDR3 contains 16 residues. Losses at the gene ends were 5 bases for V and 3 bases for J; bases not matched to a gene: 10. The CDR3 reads CASSHGTGGRTDTQYF. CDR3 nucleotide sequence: TGTGCCAGCAGCCACGGTACGGGAGGGAGAACAGATACGCAGTATTTT.

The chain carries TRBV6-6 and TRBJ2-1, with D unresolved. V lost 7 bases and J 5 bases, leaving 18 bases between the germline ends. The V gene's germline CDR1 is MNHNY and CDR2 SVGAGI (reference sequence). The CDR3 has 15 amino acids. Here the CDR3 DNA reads TGTGCCAGCAAAAACATTGCAACAAGGGACAATGAGCAGTTCTTC. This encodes CASKNIATRDNEQFF.

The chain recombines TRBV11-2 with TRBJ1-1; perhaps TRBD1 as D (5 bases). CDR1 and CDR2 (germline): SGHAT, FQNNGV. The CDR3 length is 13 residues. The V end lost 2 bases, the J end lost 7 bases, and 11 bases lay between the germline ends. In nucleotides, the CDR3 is TGTGCCAGCAGCTTATCGTTACAGGTTGAAGCTTTCTTT. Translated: CASSLSLQVEAFF.

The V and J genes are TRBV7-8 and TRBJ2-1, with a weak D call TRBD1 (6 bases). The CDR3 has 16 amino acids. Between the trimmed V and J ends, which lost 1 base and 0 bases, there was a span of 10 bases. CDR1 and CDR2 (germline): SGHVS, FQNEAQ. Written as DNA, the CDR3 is TGTGCCAGCAGCTTAGGGACAGTCAGCTCCTACAATGAGCAGTTCTTC. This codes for CASSLGTVSSYNEQFF.

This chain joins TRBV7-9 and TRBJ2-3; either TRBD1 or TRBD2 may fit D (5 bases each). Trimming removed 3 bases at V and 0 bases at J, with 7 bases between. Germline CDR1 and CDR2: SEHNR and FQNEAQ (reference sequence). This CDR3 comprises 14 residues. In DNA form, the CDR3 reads TGTGCCAGCAGCTTCGAGGGGAGCACAGATACGCAGTATTTT. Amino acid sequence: CASSFEGSTDTQYF.

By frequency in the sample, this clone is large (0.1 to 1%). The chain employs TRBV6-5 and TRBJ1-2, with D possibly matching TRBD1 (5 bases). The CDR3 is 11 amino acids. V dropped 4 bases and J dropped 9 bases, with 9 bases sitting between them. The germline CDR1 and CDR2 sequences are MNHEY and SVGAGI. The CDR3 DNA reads TGTGCCAGCAGTTCAGGGAGGCGCTACACCTTC. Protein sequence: CASSSGRRYTF.

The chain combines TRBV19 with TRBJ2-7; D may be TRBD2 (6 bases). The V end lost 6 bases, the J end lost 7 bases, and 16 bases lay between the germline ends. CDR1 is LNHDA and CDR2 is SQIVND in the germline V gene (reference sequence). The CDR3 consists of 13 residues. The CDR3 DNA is TGTGCCAGTAGGGCTCCGGCTAGCGAAGAGCAGTACTTC. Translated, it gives CASRAPASEEQYF. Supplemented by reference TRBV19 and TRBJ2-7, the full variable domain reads DGGITQSPKYLFRKEGQNVTLSCEQNLNHDAMYWYRQDPGQGLRLIYYSQIVNDFQKGDIAEGYSVSREKKESFPLTVTSAQKNPTAFYLCASRAPASEEQYFGPGTRLTVT.

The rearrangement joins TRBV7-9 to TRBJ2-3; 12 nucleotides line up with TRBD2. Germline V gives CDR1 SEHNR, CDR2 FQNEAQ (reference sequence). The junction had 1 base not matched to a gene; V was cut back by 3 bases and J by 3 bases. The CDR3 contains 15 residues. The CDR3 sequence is CASSFLAGGTDTQYF. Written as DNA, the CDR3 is TGTGCCAGCAGCTTCCTAGCGGGAGGGACAGATACGCAGTATTTT.

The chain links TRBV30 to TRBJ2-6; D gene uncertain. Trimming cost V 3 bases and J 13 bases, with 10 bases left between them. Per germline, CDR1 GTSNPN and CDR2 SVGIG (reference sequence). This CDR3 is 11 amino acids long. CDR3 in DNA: TGTGCCTGGAGCACGCAACGGGTCCTGACTTTC. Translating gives CAWSTQRVLTF.

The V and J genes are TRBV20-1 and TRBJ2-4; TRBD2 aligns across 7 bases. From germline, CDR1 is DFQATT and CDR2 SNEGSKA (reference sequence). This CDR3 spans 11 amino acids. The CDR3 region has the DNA TGCGGGTTGCGCGGGGGAGACATTCAGTACTTC. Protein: CGLRGGDIQYF.